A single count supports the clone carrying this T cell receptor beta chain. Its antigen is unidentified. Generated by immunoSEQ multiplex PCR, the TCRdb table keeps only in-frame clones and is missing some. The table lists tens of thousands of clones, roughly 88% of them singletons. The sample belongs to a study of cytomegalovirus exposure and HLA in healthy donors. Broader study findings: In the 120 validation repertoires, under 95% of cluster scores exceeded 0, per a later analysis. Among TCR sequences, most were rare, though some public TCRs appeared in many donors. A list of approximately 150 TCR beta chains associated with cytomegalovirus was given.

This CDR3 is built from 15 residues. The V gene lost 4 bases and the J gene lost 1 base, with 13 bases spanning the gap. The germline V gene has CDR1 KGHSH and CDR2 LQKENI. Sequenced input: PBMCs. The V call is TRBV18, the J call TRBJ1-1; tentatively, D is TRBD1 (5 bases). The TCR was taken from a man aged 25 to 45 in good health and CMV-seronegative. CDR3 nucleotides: TGTGCCAGCTCACAGCAAGGGCAGGGGAACACTGAAGCTTTCTTT. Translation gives CASSQQGQGNTEAFF.